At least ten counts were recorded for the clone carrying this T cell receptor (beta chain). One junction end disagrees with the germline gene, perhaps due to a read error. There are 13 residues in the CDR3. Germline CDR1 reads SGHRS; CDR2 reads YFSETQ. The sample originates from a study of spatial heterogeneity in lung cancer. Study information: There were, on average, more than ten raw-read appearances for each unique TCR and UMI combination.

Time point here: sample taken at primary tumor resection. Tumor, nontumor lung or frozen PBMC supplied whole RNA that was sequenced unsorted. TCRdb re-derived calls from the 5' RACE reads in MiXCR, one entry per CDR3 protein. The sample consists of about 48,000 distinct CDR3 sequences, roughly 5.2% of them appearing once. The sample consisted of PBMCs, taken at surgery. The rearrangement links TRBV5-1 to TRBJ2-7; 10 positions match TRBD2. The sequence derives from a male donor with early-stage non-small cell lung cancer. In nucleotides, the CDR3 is TGCGTCAGCAGCTGGACTAGCGGCTACGAGCAGTACTTC. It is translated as CVSSWTSGYEQYF.